The present entry profiles one TCR beta chain with its context. The data were obtained in a study of blood T cell repertoires in COVID-19. Study details: The United States, Italy and Spain provided the acute and convalescent COVID-19 samples. Sources were T cells, B-cell-depleted T cells, or PBMCs; the material itself was cDNA or gDNA.

As processed by the authors: Nucleated cell number was recorded as an estimate derived from reference gene primer amplification. Only in-frame clones appear in the TCRdb table, and some are missing; sequencing was by immunoSEQ multiplex PCR. The D gene and trimming were derived from the DNA, and the V and J assignments and clone size from that table. The profile covers about 74,000 clones, with over 85% appearing a single time and over 8% taken by the ten largest. The germline V gene encodes CDR1 MNHEY and CDR2 SVGAGI. The CDR3 covers 14 residues. V dropped 4 bases and J dropped 2 bases, with 12 bases sitting between them.

The source material was peripheral blood. The TCR originated in a human donor in a cohort sampled during active COVID-19. This chain uses TRBV6-5 with TRBJ2-7; perhaps TRBD2 as D (5 bases). The CDR3 region has the DNA TGTGCCAGCAGTTCCTCCCTAGCTGCCTACGAGCAGTACTTC. This gives the protein CASSSSLAAYEQYF.